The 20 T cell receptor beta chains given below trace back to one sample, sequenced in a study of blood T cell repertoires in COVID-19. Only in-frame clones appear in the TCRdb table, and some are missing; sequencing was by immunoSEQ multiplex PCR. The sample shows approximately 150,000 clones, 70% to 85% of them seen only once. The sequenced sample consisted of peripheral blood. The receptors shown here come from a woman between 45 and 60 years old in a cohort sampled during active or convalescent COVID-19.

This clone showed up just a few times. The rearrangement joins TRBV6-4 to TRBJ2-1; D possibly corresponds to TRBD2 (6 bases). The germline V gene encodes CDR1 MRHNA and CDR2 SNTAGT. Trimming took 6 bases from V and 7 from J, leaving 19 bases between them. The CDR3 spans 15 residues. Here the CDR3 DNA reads TGTGCCAGCAGCGAAGAAAACGGGGGTAGGAATGAGCAGTTCTTC. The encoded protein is CASSEENGGRNEQFF.

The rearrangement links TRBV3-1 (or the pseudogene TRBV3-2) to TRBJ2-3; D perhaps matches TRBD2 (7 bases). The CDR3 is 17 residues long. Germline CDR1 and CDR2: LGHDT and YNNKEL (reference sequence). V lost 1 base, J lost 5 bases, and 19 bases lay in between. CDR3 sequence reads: CASSQAVWEGEVDTQYF. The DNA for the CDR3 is TGTGCCAGCAGCCAAGCGGTGTGGGAGGGGGAGGTAGATACGCAGTATTTT.

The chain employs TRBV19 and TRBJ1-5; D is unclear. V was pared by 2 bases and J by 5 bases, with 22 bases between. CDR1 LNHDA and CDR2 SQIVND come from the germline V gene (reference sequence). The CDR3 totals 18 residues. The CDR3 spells CASSILRGATGSYQPQHF. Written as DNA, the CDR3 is TGTGCCAGTAGTATACTCCGAGGAGCGACGGGGAGTTATCAGCCCCAGCATTTT.

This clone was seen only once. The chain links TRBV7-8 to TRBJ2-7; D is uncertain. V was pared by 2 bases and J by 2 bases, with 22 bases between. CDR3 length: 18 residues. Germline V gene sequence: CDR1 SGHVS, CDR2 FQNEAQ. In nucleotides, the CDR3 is TGTGCCAGCAGCTTACCAGCGAAACGCGGAACATTAACCTACGAGCAGTACTTC. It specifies CASSLPAKRGTLTYEQYF.

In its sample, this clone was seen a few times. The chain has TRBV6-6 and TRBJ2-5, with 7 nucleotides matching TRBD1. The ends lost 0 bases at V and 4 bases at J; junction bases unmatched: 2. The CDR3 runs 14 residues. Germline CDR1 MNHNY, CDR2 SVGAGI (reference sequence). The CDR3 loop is CASSYSTGPETQYF. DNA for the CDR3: TGTGCCAGCAGTTACTCGACAGGGCCAGAGACCCAGTACTTC.

The CDR3 bases are TGCGCCAGCAGCTTCGGGACAGGGAACACTGAAGCTTTCTTT. Translated, it gives CASSFGTGNTEAFF. The chain couples TRBV5-1 to TRBJ1-1; 8 bases agree with TRBD1. The CDR3 is 14 residues long. Germline loops: CDR1 SGHRS, CDR2 YFSETQ. Trimming at V came to 2 bases and at J to 1 base, leaving 1 base not matched to a gene. The variable domain in full, with the rest retrieved from reference TRBV5-1 and TRBJ1-1, is KAGVTQTPRYLIKTRGQQVTLSCSPISGHRSVSWYQQTPGQGLQFLFEYFSETQRNKGNFPGRFSGRQFSNSRSEMNVSTLELGDSALYLCASSFGTGNTEAFFGQGTRLTVV.

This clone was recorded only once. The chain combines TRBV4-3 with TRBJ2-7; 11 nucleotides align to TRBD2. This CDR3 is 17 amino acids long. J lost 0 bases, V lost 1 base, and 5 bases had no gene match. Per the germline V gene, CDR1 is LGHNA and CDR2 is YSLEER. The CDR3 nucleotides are TGCGCCAGCAGCCAAGGGCTAGCGGGGGGACTCTCCTACGAGCAGTACTTC. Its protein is CASSQGLAGGLSYEQYF.

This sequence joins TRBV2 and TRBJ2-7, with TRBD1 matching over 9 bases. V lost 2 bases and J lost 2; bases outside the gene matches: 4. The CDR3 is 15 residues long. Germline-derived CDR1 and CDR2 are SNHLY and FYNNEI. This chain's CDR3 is CASSEYGTGTYEQYF. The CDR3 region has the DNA TGTGCCAGCAGTGAATATGGGACAGGGACCTACGAGCAGTACTTC.

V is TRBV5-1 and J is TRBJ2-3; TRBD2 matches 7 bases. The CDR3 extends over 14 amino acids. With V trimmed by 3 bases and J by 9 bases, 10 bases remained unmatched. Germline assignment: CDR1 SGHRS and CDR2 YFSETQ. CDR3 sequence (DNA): TGCGCCAGCAGCTATGGGACTATAGGGGACACGCAGTATTTT. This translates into CASSYGTIGDTQYF. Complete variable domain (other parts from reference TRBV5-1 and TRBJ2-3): KAGVTQTPRYLIKTRGQQVTLSCSPISGHRSVSWYQQTPGQGLQFLFEYFSETQRNKGNFPGRFSGRQFSNSRSEMNVSTLELGDSALYLCASSYGTIGDTQYFGPGTRLTVL.

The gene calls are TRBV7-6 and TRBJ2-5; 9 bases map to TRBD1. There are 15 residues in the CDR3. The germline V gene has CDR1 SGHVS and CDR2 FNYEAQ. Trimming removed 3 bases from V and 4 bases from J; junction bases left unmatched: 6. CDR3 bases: TGTGCCAGCAGCTTCCAACCGGGACAGGGAGAGACCCAGTACTTC. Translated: CASSFQPGQGETQYF.

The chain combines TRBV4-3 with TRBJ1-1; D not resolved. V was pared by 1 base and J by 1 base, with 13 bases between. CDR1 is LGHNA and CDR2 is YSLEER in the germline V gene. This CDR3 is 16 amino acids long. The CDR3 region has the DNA TGCGCCAGCAGCCAAGGGGCCGTCGGGGAGAACACTGAAGCTTTCTTT. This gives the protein CASSQGAVGENTEAFF.

CDR3 loop: CASSPEGTGAFEQYF. DNA of the CDR3: TGCGCCAGCAGCCCGGAGGGGACAGGGGCCTTCGAGCAGTACTTC. The V call is TRBV5-1, the J call TRBJ2-7; 10 bases align to TRBD1. Unmatched junction bases numbered 10, after V lost 4 bases and J lost 6 bases. The CDR3 sequence is 15 residues long. CDR1 SGHRS and CDR2 YFSETQ come from the germline V gene.

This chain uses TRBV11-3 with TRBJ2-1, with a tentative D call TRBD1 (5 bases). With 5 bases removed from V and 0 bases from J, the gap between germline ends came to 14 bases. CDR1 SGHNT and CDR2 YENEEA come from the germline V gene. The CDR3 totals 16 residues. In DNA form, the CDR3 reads TGTGCCAGCAGCCCAAGGGGTCTTAGCTCCTACAATGAGCAGTTCTTC. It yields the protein CASSPRGLSSYNEQFF.

The CDR3 DNA reads as TGTGCCAGCAGCGCCACCGTAGGGACAGCAACTGAAGCTTTCTTT. The encoded protein is CASSATVGTATEAFF. The chain has TRBV9 and TRBJ1-1, with 7 positions matching TRBD1. The trim removed 3 bases at V and 5 bases at J, leaving 10 bases unmatched. CDR3 length: 15 amino acids. Germline V gene lookup returns CDR1 SGDLS and CDR2 YYNGEE.

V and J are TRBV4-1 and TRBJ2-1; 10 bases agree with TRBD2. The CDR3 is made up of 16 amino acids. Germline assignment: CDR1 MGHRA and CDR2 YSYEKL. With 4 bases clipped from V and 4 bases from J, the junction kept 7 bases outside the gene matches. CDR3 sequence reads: CASSLRASGGYNEQFF. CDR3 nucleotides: TGCGCCAGCAGCCTCCGGGCTAGCGGGGGATACAATGAGCAGTTCTTC.

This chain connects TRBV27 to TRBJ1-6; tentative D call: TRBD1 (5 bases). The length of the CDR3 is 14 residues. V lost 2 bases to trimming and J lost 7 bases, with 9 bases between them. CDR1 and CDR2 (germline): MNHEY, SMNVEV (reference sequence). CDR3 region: CASSLGQGNSPLHF. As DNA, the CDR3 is TGTGCCAGCAGTTTAGGTCAGGGAAATTCACCCCTCCACTTT.

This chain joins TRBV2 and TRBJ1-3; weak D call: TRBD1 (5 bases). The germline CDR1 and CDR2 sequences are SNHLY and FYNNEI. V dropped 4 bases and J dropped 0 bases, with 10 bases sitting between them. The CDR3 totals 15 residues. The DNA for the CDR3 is TGTGCCAGCAGTGCACAGGTTTTCTCTGGAAACACCATATATTTT. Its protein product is CASSAQVFSGNTIYF.

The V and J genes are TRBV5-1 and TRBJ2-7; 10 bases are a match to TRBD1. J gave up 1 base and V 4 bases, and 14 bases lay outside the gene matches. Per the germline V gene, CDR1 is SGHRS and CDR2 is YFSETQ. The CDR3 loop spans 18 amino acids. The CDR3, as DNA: TGCGCCAGCAGCAGACAGGGGGCGAACCAAGATATATCCTACGAGCAGTACTTC. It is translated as CASSRQGANQDISYEQYF.

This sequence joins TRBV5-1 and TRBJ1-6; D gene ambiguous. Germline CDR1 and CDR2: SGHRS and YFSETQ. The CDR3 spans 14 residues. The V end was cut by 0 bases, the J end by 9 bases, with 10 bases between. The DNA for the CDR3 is TGCGCCAGCAGCTTGGAGGCCGCGGGTTCACCCCTCCACTTT. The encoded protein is CASSLEAAGSPLHF.

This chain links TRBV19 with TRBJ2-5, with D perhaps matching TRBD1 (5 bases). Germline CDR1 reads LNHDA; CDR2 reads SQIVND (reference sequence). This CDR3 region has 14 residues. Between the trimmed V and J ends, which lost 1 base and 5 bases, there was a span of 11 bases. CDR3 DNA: TGTGCCAGTAGTATAGGGACAAGCAGGGAGACCCAGTACTTC. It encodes CASSIGTSRETQYF.